Reported below is one T cell receptor (beta chain). This entry is derived from a study of radiation and T cells in renal cell carcinoma. CDR3 size: 16 residues. Losses at the gene ends were 5 bases for V and 5 bases for J; bases not matched to a gene: 11. CDR1 is SEHNR, CDR2 FQNEAQ, per germline (reference sequence). Time point denoted: baseline pretreatment blood. The sample's treatment: 15 Gy SBRT to primary tumor, nephrectomy 4 weeks later. Libraries were prepared by immunoSEQ multiplex PCR; TCRdb keeps only in-frame clonotypes and omits some of them. The data show tens of thousands of clones, 70% to 85% seen once.

The clonotype comes from a man in his sixties with renal cell carcinoma. The rearrangement joins TRBV7-9 to TRBJ2-5, with 10 bases identical to TRBD2. Sequences were derived from blood, sampled from a patient whose treatment included radiotherapy and nephrectomy. The CDR3 spells CASSTPGLASVETQYF. Written as DNA, the CDR3 is TGTGCCAGCAGCACCCCGGGACTAGCGTCCGTGGAGACCCAGTACTTC.